These 23 T cell receptor beta chains were all obtained from the same sample, sequenced in a study of blood T cell repertoires in COVID-19. Data came from immunoSEQ multiplex PCR; TCRdb stores just in-frame clones and leaves some out. The sample has 200,000 or so clones, around 90% seen once. Material for sequencing was PBMCs or T cells enriched from blood (not recorded which). These receptors were collected from a man aged 25 to 45 in a cohort exposed to, infected with or recovered from COVID-19 (not recorded which).

This sequence joins TRBV19 and TRBJ2-7; D perhaps matches TRBD1 (7 bases). CDR3 length: 15 residues. Per the germline V gene, CDR1 is LNHDA and CDR2 is SQIVND (reference sequence). V was trimmed by 1 base and J by 5 bases, leaving 15 bases between them. CDR3 region: CASSIAQGGRDEQYF. The CDR3 region has the DNA TGTGCCAGTAGTATAGCCCAGGGGGGAAGGGACGAGCAGTACTTC. The variable domain in full, completed from reference TRBV19 and TRBJ2-7, reads DGGITQSPKYLFRKEGQNVTLSCEQNLNHDAMYWYRQDPGQGLRLIYYSQIVNDFQKGDIAEGYSVSREKKESFPLTVTSAQKNPTAFYLCASSIAQGGRDEQYFGPGTRLTVT.

The genes are TRBV7-9 and TRBJ1-2; D is undetermined. V dropped 5 bases and J dropped 8 bases, with 12 bases sitting between them. CDR1 and CDR2 from the germline V gene are SEHNR and FQNEAQ (reference sequence). The CDR3 covers 12 residues. The CDR3 DNA sequence: TGTGCCAGCAGCCCCGGAGGGATAGGCTACACCTTC. This codes for CASSPGGIGYTF. Complete variable domain (other parts from reference TRBV7-9 and TRBJ1-2): DTGVSQNPRHKITKRGQNVTFRCDPISEHNRLYWYRQTLGQGPEFLTYFQNEAQLEKSRLLSDRFSAERPKGSFSTLEIQRTEQGDSAMYLCASSPGGIGYTFGSGTRLTVV.

This chain connects TRBV10-3 to TRBJ1-3, with a weak D call TRBD1 (6 bases). Germline CDR1 is ENHRY and CDR2 is SYGVKD. V lost 6 bases and J 4 bases, leaving 13 bases between the germline ends. The CDR3 extends over 14 amino acids. CDR3 protein: CAISETGPGNTIYF. In DNA form, the CDR3 reads TGTGCCATCAGCGAGACAGGTCCGGGAAACACCATATATTTT.

J is TRBJ2-7 and V is TRBV2, with 12 bases that match TRBD2. The germline gives CDR1 SNHLY, CDR2 FYNNEI. The CDR3 consists of 17 residues. V trimming: 6 bases; J trimming: 0 bases; junction bases outside the gene matches: 9. The chain's CDR3 is CASSPGLAGLSSYEQYF. The DNA for the CDR3 is TGTGCCAGCAGCCCTGGACTAGCGGGACTTAGCTCCTACGAGCAGTACTTC.

The sample holds one count of this clone. The chain employs TRBV21-1 and TRBJ2-5; the table's D call of TRBD2 was not tested on the DNA. TRBV21-1 has pseudogene status. The length of the CDR3 is 13 residues. For the CDR3, the DNA is TGTGCCAACCTCAAAGAGGACCAAGAGACCCAGTACTTC. It yields the protein CANLKEDQETQYF.

In DNA, the CDR3 is TGTGCCAGTAGTAGCGGGAGGGTCGAGGGAGAGACCCAGTACTTC. This codes for CASSSGRVEGETQYF. The chain is built from TRBV19 and TRBJ2-5; 9 bases are shared with TRBD2. This CDR3 is built from 15 residues. CDR1 is LNHDA and CDR2 is SQIVND in the germline V gene (reference sequence). V shed 4 bases and J 4 bases; nucleotides not matched to a gene: 7.

This sequence joins TRBV7-2 and TRBJ1-1; possible D gene TRBD1, 5 bases. Germline V CDR1 and CDR2: SGHTA, FQGNSA. The CDR3 extends over 14 amino acids. Between the trimmed V and J ends, which lost 0 bases and 6 bases, there was a span of 11 bases. In nucleotides, the CDR3 is TGTGCCAGCAGCTTAGCGCTACGGGGGGCTGAAGCTTTCTTT. Its protein product is CASSLALRGAEAFF.

The V gene is TRBV4-1, the J gene TRBJ1-2, with 7 bases that match TRBD1. The CDR3 contains 14 residues. Germline CDR1 is MGHRA and CDR2 is YSYEKL. V shed 6 bases, J shed 0 bases, and the junction held 4 bases outside the gene matches. The CDR3 loop reads CASSFQGANYGYTF. DNA for the CDR3: TGCGCCAGCAGTTTCCAGGGGGCTAACTATGGCTACACCTTC.

V gene TRBV6-1 combines with J gene TRBJ2-6; D is ambiguous. V was shortened by 3 bases and J by 0 bases, with 6 bases between the two germline ends. CDR1 is MNHNS and CDR2 is SASEGT in the germline V gene. The CDR3 extends over 15 amino acids. The CDR3, as DNA: TGTGCCAGCAGTGATGCGAGCTCTGGGGCCAACGTCCTGACTTTC. Amino acids: CASSDASSGANVLTF.

The chain couples TRBV24-1 to TRBJ1-2; the D is unclear. The V and J ends lost 5 bases and 8 bases respectively, with 8 bases between them. The CDR3 runs to 11 residues. From germline, CDR1 is KGHDR and CDR2 SFDVKD. The CDR3 sequence: CATSAGYGYTF. As DNA, the CDR3 is TGTGCCACCAGTGCGGGATACGGCTACACCTTC.

The chain carries TRBV7-9 and TRBJ2-5; tentatively, D is TRBD1 (6 bases). The CDR3 sequence is 15 residues long. The germline gives CDR1 SEHNR, CDR2 FQNEAQ (reference sequence). V was pared by 8 bases and J by 2 bases, with 18 bases between. CDR3 residues: CASSLPGRGQETQYF. The DNA for the CDR3 is TGTGCCAGCTCCCTCCCCGGTAGGGGGCAAGAGACCCAGTACTTC.

The chain recombines TRBV15 with TRBJ1-3; D is unresolved. The CDR3 contains 15 residues. CDR1 and CDR2 from the germline V gene are LNHNV and YYDKDF (reference sequence). V was clipped by 6 bases and J by 0 bases, with 12 bases between them. In DNA form, the CDR3 reads TGTGCCACCAGTCAAATCGGTCTCTCTGGAAACACCATATATTTT. Protein product: CATSQIGLSGNTIYF. Combining the CDR3 with reference TRBV15 and TRBJ1-3 gives the whole variable domain DAMVIQNPRYQVTQFGKPVTLSCSQTLNHNVMYWYQQKSSQAPKLLFHYYDKDFNNEADTPDNFQSRRPNTSFCFLDIRSPGLGDTAMYLCATSQIGLSGNTIYFGEGSWLTVV.

This clone occurred a few times. The rearrangement links TRBV5-5 to TRBJ2-1, with 10 bases lining up with TRBD2. CDR3 length: 15 amino acids. The V and J ends lost 4 bases and 5 bases, in that order; junction bases with no gene match: 6. Germline CDR1 SGHKS, CDR2 YYEKEE (reference sequence). CDR3 nucleotide sequence: TGTGCCAGCAGCCCTAGCGGGAGTATCGACAATGAGCAGTTCTTC. Its translation: CASSPSGSIDNEQFF.

This sequence joins TRBV18 and TRBJ2-7; 10 positions match TRBD1. Looked up from germline, CDR1 is KGHSH and CDR2 is LQKENI. J gave up 2 bases and V 4 bases, and 5 bases lay outside the gene matches. The CDR3 has 15 amino acids. This CDR3 is CASSRPGTGAYEQYF. As DNA, the CDR3 is TGTGCCAGCTCACGCCCCGGGACAGGGGCCTACGAGCAGTACTTC.

This chain uses TRBV6-1 with TRBJ2-7; the D is unclear. CDR3 length: 15 amino acids. V was pared by 2 bases and J by 4 bases, with 15 bases between. Germline CDR1 reads MNHNS; CDR2 reads SASEGT. DNA for the CDR3: TGTGCCAGCAGTGAAATTGAGGCTAGATGGTACGAGCAGTACTTC. The encoded protein is CASSEIEARWYEQYF.

The chain is built from TRBV7-9 and TRBJ2-7; TRBD2 agrees at 10 bases. V dropped 1 base and J dropped 0; count of bases not matched to a gene: 9. The CDR3 consists of 18 residues. The germline gives CDR1 SEHNR, CDR2 FQNEAQ (reference sequence). CDR3 DNA: TGTGCCAGCAGCTTAGGGGCTAGCGGGGGAATTAGCTCCTACGAGCAGTACTTC. This gives the protein CASSLGASGGISSYEQYF.

The rearrangement uses TRBV28 and TRBJ2-7; TRBD2 might be the D (5 bases). The CDR3 runs 14 residues. Germline V lookup: CDR1 MDHEN, CDR2 SYDVKM. V was shortened by 2 bases and J by 7 bases, with 15 bases between the two germline ends. The CDR3 is CASSLSGLRREQYF. The DNA for the CDR3 is TGTGCCAGCAGTTTAAGTGGACTCCGTCGAGAGCAGTACTTC.

This chain links TRBV27 with TRBJ2-7; no reliable D call. In germline, CDR1 is MNHEY, CDR2 SMNVEV (reference sequence). The V end lost 5 bases, the J end lost 2 bases, and 10 bases lay between the germline ends. This CDR3 has 13 residues. Here the CDR3 reads CASSEAATYEQYF. CDR3 bases: TGTGCCAGCAGTGAGGCAGCTACCTACGAGCAGTACTTC.

The rearrangement joins TRBV7-9 to TRBJ2-3; possibly TRBD2 for D (6 bases). The V end lost 5 bases, the J end lost 5 bases, and 11 bases lay between the germline ends. This CDR3 comprises 13 residues. Germline CDR1 reads SEHNR; CDR2 reads FQNEAQ (reference sequence). The CDR3 DNA is TGTGCCAGCAGCCCACTGGGGGGAGATACGCAGTATTTT. Its protein product is CASSPLGGDTQYF.

The chain links TRBV5-4 to TRBJ1-4; 7 nucleotides line up with TRBD1. The CDR3 is 15 amino acids. Trimming removed 2 bases from V and 4 bases from J; junction bases left unmatched: 5. Germline V gene sequence: CDR1 SGHNT, CDR2 YYREEE (reference sequence). The CDR3 reads CASSFNPGGNEKLFF. The CDR3 DNA sequence: TGTGCCAGCAGCTTTAATCCAGGGGGTAATGAAAAACTGTTTTTT.

About this clone: The germline gene is not matched at one end of the junction; a read error may be the cause. The chain joins TRBV7-7 to TRBJ2-1; 15 positions match TRBD2. This CDR3 contains 16 residues. Germline V CDR1 and CDR2: SSHAT, FNYEAQ (reference sequence). The CDR3 reads CASSLGLAGGPHEQFF. Written as DNA, the CDR3 is TGTGCTAGCAGCTTAGGACTAGCGGGAGGGCCCCATGAGCAGTTCTTC.

The J gene is TRBJ1-1, the V gene TRBV5-1; 8 bases are a match to TRBD1. V dropped 3 bases and J dropped 5; count of bases not matched to a gene: 9. CDR1 and CDR2 from the germline V gene are SGHRS and YFSETQ. The CDR3 runs to 15 residues. The CDR3 protein is CASSSPTGGRTEAFF. CDR3 bases: TGCGCCAGCAGCTCACCTACAGGGGGAAGGACTGAAGCTTTCTTT.

The rearrangement joins TRBV19 to TRBJ1-5; possible D gene TRBD1, 6 bases. The CDR3 is 15 residues long. Trimming took off 8 bases at V and 3 bases at J, with 17 bases between the two ends. Looked up from germline, CDR1 is LNHDA and CDR2 is SQIVND (reference sequence). CDR3: CASEAGTGHNQPQHF. For the CDR3, the DNA is TGTGCCAGTGAGGCCGGGACGGGACACAATCAGCCCCAGCATTTT.